This TCR beta chain stems from a study of long-term antiretroviral therapy in people with HIV. General observations from the study: Post-treatment diversity went higher with ART but stayed below transplant donor controls. Blood obtained between about 2004 and 2017 may reflect older ART regimens. ART adherence, viral resistance and therapy changes were not recorded.

Every participant gave one or more pre-ART and two or more post-ART PBMC samples. The assay used was immunoSEQ (version v3.0), run at survey level. Using immunoSEQ multiplex PCR, the repertoire was profiled, and TCRdb retains in-frame clones only, with some absent. The sample carries roughly 16,000 clones, 85% to 95% recorded once. The germline gives CDR1 SGHNT, CDR2 YYREEE (reference sequence). This CDR3 comprises 14 residues. V lost 4 bases, J lost 6 bases, and 10 bases stayed unmatched. Comment on this clone: Its target is unknown.

This TCR was recovered from a man between 25 and 39 years old with HIV. Sequencing used unsorted PBMCs, obtained approximately 11 years after starting antiretroviral therapy. V and J are TRBV5-4 and TRBJ2-7; 7 nucleotides agree with TRBD1. CDR3 in DNA: TGTGCCAGCAGCCCCCCGGGACAGTTGCCCGAGCAGTACTTC. Translation: CASSPPGQLPEQYF.